The clone carrying this T cell receptor (beta chain) has more than one count but fewer than ten. Its matching antigen is unknown. From the 5' RACE reads, TCRdb called clonotypes with MiXCR, one entry per CDR3 protein. Of under 350,000 distinct CDR3 sequences listed, 15% to 20% are singletons. These data come from a study of T-cell memory formation after mild COVID-19. In the study overall: TCR clusters mostly belonged to single donors.

Overall study findings and caveats: Clonal second-wave expansions that peaked on day 37 had unconfirmed SARS-CoV-2 specificity. Clones that contracted from day 15 to 85 were balanced CD4/CD8, while later expanders leaned CD4+.

Germline V lookup: CDR1 SQVTM, CDR2 ANQGSEA. V was trimmed by 6 bases and J by 4 bases, leaving 13 bases between them. This CDR3 comprises 14 residues. The chain combines TRBV29-1 with TRBJ2-6; TRBD1 might be the D (6 bases). The sequenced material came from PBMCs or a T cell subset sorted from them (not recorded which). This TCR came from a man aged 18 to 29 who had mild COVID-19 (a few samples of this study predate the infection). Cell type and time point are not known. This chain's CDR3 is CSVRGRGGANVLTF. The CDR3 coding sequence is TGCAGCGTCAGGGGCCGAGGCGGGGCCAACGTCCTGACTTTC. Drawing the rest from reference TRBV29-1 and TRBJ2-6, the complete variable domain is SAVISQKPSRDICQRGTSLTIQCQVDSQVTMMFWYRQQPGQSLTLIATANQGSEATYESGFVIDKFPISRPNLTFSTLTVSNMSPEDSSIYLCSVRGRGGANVLTFGAGSRLTVL.